The rows below give T cell receptor beta chains drawn from one sample of a study of blood T cell repertoires in COVID-19. The method was immunoSEQ multiplex PCR; TCRdb's version includes in-frame clones alone and lacks a portion of them. The data contain tens of thousands of clones, about 85% of them singletons. Material for sequencing was peripheral blood. The receptors were sampled from a man older than 75 with active or convalescent COVID-19. Both conserved end residues are part of each CDR3. Fields, in order: CDR3 protein, CDR3 DNA, clone size, V gene, D gene, J gene. D genes are given only for firm matches. Rows give clone size only sometimes, using once, few, many, or a class for an expanded clone.

CASSRVSGSSGNTIYF | TGTGCCAGCAGCAGAGTGTCGGGTTCCTCTGGAAACACCATATATTTT | - | TRBV5-4 | - | TRBJ1-3
CASSVTSTDTQYF | TGTGCCAGCAGCGTAACAAGCACAGATACGCAGTATTTT | - | TRBV9 | - | TRBJ2-3
CASSQLRQDQLFF | TGTGCCAGCAGCCAACTAAGACAGGACCAACTGTTTTTT | - | TRBV3-1/TRBV3-2 | - | TRBJ1-4
CASPPSDDTDTQYF | TGTGCCAGCCCCCCTAGCGATGACACAGATACGCAGTATTTT | - | TRBV7-9 | - | TRBJ2-3
CASSWPTGYGYTF | TGTGCCAGCAGCTGGCCGACGGGATATGGCTACACCTTC | - | TRBV7-2 | - | TRBJ1-2
CASRRQGIQETQYF | TGTGCCAGCAGGAGACAGGGAATCCAAGAGACCCAGTACTTC | - | TRBV2 | TRBD1 | TRBJ2-5
CASSYGQGSLYGYTF | TGTGCCAGCAGCTATGGACAGGGATCCCTCTATGGCTACACCTTC | few | TRBV7-8 | TRBD1 | TRBJ1-2
CASSSRWGVANYEAFF | TGTGCCAGCAGCTCCCGGTGGGGGGTGGCCAATTATGAAGCTTTCTTT | - | TRBV5-5 | - | TRBJ1-1
CASSPTRGYEQYF | TGTGCCAGTAGTCCAACAAGAGGCTACGAGCAGTACTTC | - | TRBV19 | - | TRBJ2-7
CASSLEGGGIGELFF | TGCGCCAGCAGCTTGGAAGGCGGGGGGATCGGGGAGCTGTTTTTT | once | TRBV5-1 | TRBD2 | TRBJ2-2
CASSEEGPGPNEQFF | TGTGCCAGCAGTGAGGAGGGGCCGGGGCCAAATGAGCAGTTCTTC | - | TRBV2 | - | TRBJ2-1
CASSLEDLGGAFF | TGTGCCAGCAGCCTAGAGGACCTGGGGGGAGCTTTCTTT | - | TRBV7-9 | - | TRBJ1-1
CASSKYRLAQETQYF | TGTGCCAGCAGCAAATACCGACTAGCTCAAGAGACCCAGTACTTC | once | TRBV7-8 | TRBD2 | TRBJ2-5
CASSPATRTGGHRNTIYF | TGTGCCAGCTCACCAGCAACCCGGACAGGGGGTCATAGAAACACCATATATTTT | - | TRBV18 | TRBD1 | TRBJ1-3
CASSLSGSTDTQYF | TGTGCCAGCAGCTTAAGCGGGAGTACAGATACGCAGTATTTT | - | TRBV7-3 | TRBD2 | TRBJ2-3
CASSPANGYTF | TGTGCCAGCTCACCCGCGAACGGCTACACCTTC | - | TRBV18 | - | TRBJ1-2
CASSPLIQLAGGGGEQFF | TGTGCCAGCAGTCCCCTGATCCAGCTAGCGGGGGGTGGTGGTGAGCAGTTCTTC | once | TRBV27 | TRBD2 | TRBJ2-1
CASSLGLAGTYNEQFF | TGCGCCAGCAGCTTGGGGCTAGCGGGAACCTACAATGAGCAGTTCTTC | - | TRBV5-1 | TRBD2 | TRBJ2-1
CASSRGQGARGYTF | TGTGCCAGCAGCCGAGGACAGGGGGCGAGAGGCTACACCTTC | - | TRBV6-5 | TRBD1 | TRBJ1-2
CASSLAYTDNEQFF | TGTGCCAGCAGCTTAGCCTATACAGACAATGAGCAGTTCTTC | - | TRBV7-8 | - | TRBJ2-1
CASTLDRSLPQHF | TGTGCCAGTACCCTGGACAGAAGTCTGCCCCAGCATTTT | - | TRBV19 | - | TRBJ1-5
CASSPRQLSNQPQHF | TGTGCCAGCAGTCCGAGACAGCTTAGCAATCAGCCCCAGCATTTT | - | TRBV6-2/TRBV6-3 | - | TRBJ1-5